The present T cell receptor beta chain was sequenced within a study of long-term antiretroviral therapy in people with HIV. This clone was recorded a few times. The CDR3 is 12 amino acids. The V and J ends lost 6 bases and 7 bases respectively, with 13 bases between them. In germline, CDR1 is LNHDA, CDR2 SQIVND (reference sequence). Version v3.0 of the immunoSEQ assay was performed at survey level. The sequencing target was roughly 35,000-50,000 T-cell genomes per sample. The repertoire was sequenced with immunoSEQ multiplex PCR; TCRdb's copy has only in-frame clones and lacks some. This sample has about 19,000 clones, with around 92% found just once.

The chain is built from TRBV19 and TRBJ2-7; possible D gene TRBD1, 7 bases. The sample was unsorted PBMCs, taken 3 years after starting antiretroviral therapy. This clonotype originated in a man aged 50 or older with HIV. The CDR3 here is CASSLTGREQYF. CDR3 DNA sequence: TGTGCCAGTAGCCTGACAGGGAGGGAGCAGTACTTC.